This T cell receptor (beta chain) was recorded in a study of tissue T cells after allogeneic stem cell transplantation. Whole-study context: Smaller viable blood or marrow samples skipped sorting for direct DNA extraction.

On this clone itself: Its antigen is unknown.

Per germline, CDR1 SGHTA and CDR2 FQGNSA. CDR3 size: 16 residues. V lost 5 bases, J lost 0 bases, and 11 bases lay in between. General study results and limits: TCR repertoires tracked anatomic similarity, regardless of disease or transplant status. Shared clones across patients were few; motif clustering revealed tissue-specific shared signatures.

Measured with immunoSEQ multiplex PCR; TCRdb has only the in-frame clones, and not every one. The data show about 26,000 clones, about 90% seen once. This sequence was found in a male donor at least 60 years old who later had graft-versus-host disease after an allogeneic stem cell transplant. Sequencing used blood, obtained before transplantation. The chain uses TRBV7-2 and TRBJ1-6; D ambiguous. CDR3: CASSPPHLSYNSPLHF. The CDR3 DNA is TGTGCCAGCAGCCCACCCCATCTCTCCTATAATTCACCCCTCCACTTT.